This TCR beta chain was retrieved from a study of blood T cell repertoires in COVID-19. The table came from immunoSEQ multiplex PCR; TCRdb's copy has only in-frame clones and leaves some out. In the table there are around 130,000 clones, over 80% of which are singletons. J lost 3 bases, V lost 0 bases, and 4 bases had no gene match. Germline V lookup: CDR1 SGDLS, CDR2 YYNGEE. CDR3 length: 15 residues. Sequenced input: peripheral blood. The source of this sequence is a man in his forties with active or convalescent COVID-19. The chain has TRBV9 and TRBJ2-3; 7 bases are shared with TRBD2. CDR3 nucleotide sequence: TGTGCCAGCAGCGTAGGGAACGGGGGGACAGATACGCAGTATTTT. This translates into CASSVGNGGTDTQYF. The whole variable domain, remainder taken from reference TRBV9 and TRBJ2-3, is DSGVTQTPKHLITATGQRVTLRCSPRSGDLSVYWYQQSLDQGLQFLIQYYNGEERAKGNILERFSAQQFPDLHSELNLSSLELGDSALYFCASSVGNGGTDTQYFGPGTRLTVL.